This T cell receptor (beta chain) was identified during a study of OX40 agonist ivuxolimab in advanced cancers. Study-wide findings and caveats: Relative to CD4+, CD8+ T cells held more expanded clones on average.

Baseline was the first blood sampling point, followed by cycle 4 day 1 and cycle 7 day 1. TCRdb's table, derived via immunoSEQ multiplex PCR, lists solely in-frame clones and lacks some. Of about 54,000 clones in the sample, 70% to 90% were seen once. On this clone itself: Its antigen is not identified.

Between the trimmed V and J ends, which lost 4 bases and 5 bases, there was a span of 14 bases. The germline V gene has CDR1 MNHEY and CDR2 SMNVEV (reference sequence). The CDR3 covers 14 residues. The genes are TRBV27 and TRBJ2-5; D is unclear. The starting material was CD4+ or CD8+ T cells sorted from blood, obtained in a trial of the OX40 agonist ivuxolimab. This clonotype was sampled from an adult with an advanced solid tumor such as melanoma, head and neck, liver or kidney cancer. CDR3 residues: CASSSSLLMETQYF. CDR3 in DNA: TGTGCCAGCAGTTCCTCACTACTAATGGAGACCCAGTACTTC.